The 22 T cell receptor beta chains listed next were all sequenced from one sample in a study of T cell repertoires in cytomegalovirus infection. No antigen has been assigned to these receptors. TCRdb analysed the reads with MiXCR anew, one entry per CDR3 protein. Here the sample spans under 300,000 distinct CDR3 sequences, about 20% being singletons. The specimen comprised cultured PBMCs, sampled from culture after CMV antigen stimulation. The receptors were gathered from a human donor in good health (CMV status not recorded). Some clones in this sample may be carry-over from other donors' samples.

This clonotype was counted many times. The chain links TRBV12-3 or TRBV12-4 to TRBJ2-7, with D perhaps matching TRBD1 or TRBD2 (5 bases each). CDR3 length: 16 amino acids. Trimming left V 6 bases short and J 7 bases short, with 25 bases between. Written as DNA, the CDR3 is TGTGCCAGCAGCCCTCTTATGGGGGACCCGCTTAGGGAGCAGTACTTC. Translated: CASSPLMGDPLREQYF.

The chain employs TRBV2 and TRBJ1-2; no firm D call. The CDR3 runs to 10 residues. The V gene lost 5 bases and the J gene lost 4 bases, with 2 bases spanning the gap. Germline CDR1 reads SNHLY; CDR2 reads FYNNEI. DNA for the CDR3: TGTGCCAGCAGTTTCTATGGCTACACCTTC. Translation: CASSFYGYTF.

This clonotype was detected only a few times. The genes are TRBV5-4 and TRBJ1-2; D might be TRBD1 (6 bases). Per the germline V gene, CDR1 is SGHNT and CDR2 is YYREEE (reference sequence). Trimming took 4 bases from V and 1 from J, leaving 11 bases between them. This CDR3 comprises 14 residues. As DNA, the CDR3 is TGTGCCAGCAGCCCTGGACAGAGTAACTATGGCTACACCTTC. Amino acids: CASSPGQSNYGYTF.

This clonotype turned up a few times. The rearrangement joins TRBV5-1 to TRBJ2-5; TRBD1 agrees at 9 bases. The CDR3 has 15 residues. The J segment lost 5 bases and the V segment lost 4 bases, leaving 9 bases of the junction unmatched. Germline values: CDR1 SGHRS, CDR2 YFSETQ. CDR3 nucleotide sequence: TGCGCCAGCAGCGCAGGACAGGGGTTTTCGGAGACCCAGTACTTC. It translates to CASSAGQGFSETQYF.

The chain couples TRBV6-1 to TRBJ2-1; the D gene is possibly TRBD2 (5 bases). Trimming left V 6 bases short and J 0 bases short, with 15 bases between. CDR3 length: 16 residues. CDR1 is MNHNS and CDR2 is SASEGT in the germline V gene. The CDR3 DNA reads TGTGCCAGCAGCACTTCACGTACTAGCTCCTACAATGAGCAGTTCTTC. Protein: CASSTSRTSSYNEQFF.

The chain employs TRBV19 and TRBJ2-1; D might be TRBD1 (5 bases). Germline assignment: CDR1 LNHDA and CDR2 SQIVND (reference sequence). CDR3 length: 13 amino acids. The V and J ends lost 4 bases and 12 bases respectively, with 16 bases between them. Written as DNA, the CDR3 is TGTGCCAGTAGTAAGGGGTTACCTAAAGGGCAGTTCTTC. Translating gives CASSKGLPKGQFF.

This chain joins TRBV19 and TRBJ2-3, with 13 bases fitting TRBD2. The CDR3 spans 17 residues. The germline gives CDR1 LNHDA, CDR2 SQIVND (reference sequence). The junction had 9 bases not matched to a gene; V was cut back by 8 bases and J by 1 base. The CDR3 here is CASGWTSGSMGTDTQYF. CDR3 nucleotide sequence: TGTGCCAGTGGTTGGACTAGCGGGAGTATGGGCACAGATACGCAGTATTTT.

The rearrangement uses TRBV6-2 or TRBV6-3 and TRBJ2-7; 14 positions agree with TRBD2. This CDR3 contains 15 residues. CDR1 is MNHEY and CDR2 is SVGEGT in the germline V gene. The CDR3: CASSHSGLAGVRKGV. The CDR3 DNA reads as TGTGCCAGCAGTCACTCGGGACTAGCGGGAGTAAGAAAGGGCGTC.

The table lists this clonotype with a few counts. The chain has TRBV28 and TRBJ2-3; 7 bases align to TRBD2. Germline assignment: CDR1 MDHEN and CDR2 SYDVKM. Trimming took 3 bases from V and 12 from J; bases not matched to a gene: 9. The CDR3 length is 13 residues. The CDR3 bases are TGTGCCAGCAGTTTTCGGGAGCGGGGTTCCCAGTATTTT. It codes for CASSFRERGSQYF.

The rearrangement joins TRBV14 to TRBJ2-3; 9 bases fit TRBD2. The CDR3 is made up of 15 amino acids. The V segment lost 1 base and the J segment 4 bases; nucleotides outside the gene matches: 3. The germline CDR1 and CDR2 sequences are SGHDN and FVKESK. CDR3 nucleotide sequence: TGTGCCAGCAGCCAAGTAGCGGGAGTGTCAGATACGCAGTATTTT. The encoded protein is CASSQVAGVSDTQYF.

Many counts were recorded for this clonotype. The chain uses TRBV7-2 and TRBJ1-2, with 12 positions matching TRBD1. Per germline, CDR1 SGHTA and CDR2 FQGNSA. Germline trimming cut 2 bases from V and 6 bases from J; bases unmatched to any gene: 4. This CDR3 is built from 15 residues. CDR3 DNA: TGTGCCAGCAGCTTATTCGGGACAGGGGGCGATGGCTACACCTTC. Protein: CASSLFGTGGDGYTF.

This clonotype has just a few counts. V usage is TRBV6-6 and J usage is TRBJ2-4, with 7 bases fitting TRBD1. V shed 1 base, J shed 1 base, and the junction held 4 bases outside the gene matches. The germline gives CDR1 MNHNY, CDR2 SVGAGI (reference sequence). There are 16 residues in the CDR3. CDR3 nucleotide sequence: TGTGCCAGCAGTTACTTAGGGGGCACCGCCAAAAACATTCAGTACTTC. Protein sequence: CASSYLGGTAKNIQYF.

This clonotype was recorded at least ten times. The rearrangement uses TRBV11-3 and TRBJ2-7; tentatively, D is TRBD1 (5 bases). Germline V lookup: CDR1 SGHNT, CDR2 YENEEA. Deletions cut 0 bases from V and 3 bases from J, with 24 bases between. CDR3 length equals 19 residues. CDR3 loop: CASSLEMGQLHPIFYEQYV. CDR3 bases: TGTGCCAGCAGCTTAGAGATGGGGCAGCTTCATCCCATCTTCTACGAGCAGTACGTC.

This clonotype was detected a few times. The chain joins TRBV6-2 or TRBV6-3 to TRBJ2-7; TRBD1 or TRBD2 may be the D gene (5 bases each). The CDR3 runs to 14 residues. CDR1 and CDR2 from the germline V gene are MNHEY and SVGEGT. Deletions cut 7 bases from V and 5 bases from J, with 18 bases between. CDR3 in amino acids: CASTPGGVGNEQYV. CDR3 bases: TGTGCCAGCACCCCTGGGGGAGTAGGGAACGAGCAGTACGTC.

The chain has TRBV12-3 or TRBV12-4 and TRBJ2-2, with TRBD2 matching over 11 bases. This CDR3 is built from 16 residues. Trimming cost V 7 bases and J 4 bases; bases outside gene matches: 8. The CDR3 bases are TGTGCCAGCAACCCTAGCGGGAGGTACGGCACCGGGGAGCTGTTTTTT. It specifies CASNPSGRYGTGELFF.

The J gene is TRBJ2-7, the V gene TRBV20-1; D perhaps matches TRBD1 (6 bases). CDR3 size: 12 residues. Germline CDR1 is DFQATT and CDR2 is SNEGSKA (reference sequence). Trimming removed 3 bases at V and 6 bases at J, with 12 bases between. The chain's CDR3 is CSARGAVGEQYV. CDR3 nucleotide sequence: TGCAGTGCTAGGGGGGCAGTAGGCGAGCAGTACGTC.

The V call is TRBV30, the J call TRBJ1-2, with D unresolved. Germline V CDR1 and CDR2: GTSNPN, SVGIG (reference sequence). Between the trimmed V and J ends, which lost 4 bases and 0 bases, there was a span of 12 bases. The CDR3 covers 14 residues. Here the CDR3 reads CAWIGDGSNYGYTF. CDR3 DNA sequence: TGTGCCTGGATCGGCGACGGATCTAACTATGGCTACACCTTC.

The chain uses TRBV10-3 and TRBJ2-2; 9 bases fit TRBD2. The V segment lost 6 bases and the J segment 5 bases; nucleotides outside the gene matches: 4. Germline V gene sequence: CDR1 ENHRY, CDR2 SYGVKD. The CDR3 contains 14 residues. The CDR3 sequence: CAIRSSGSTGELFF. The CDR3 DNA reads as TGTGCCATCAGGAGTAGCGGGAGTACCGGGGAGCTGTTTTTT.

This clonotype was detected only a few times. The chain employs TRBV4-1 and TRBJ2-3, with D perhaps matching TRBD1 or TRBD2 (5 bases each). The CDR3 runs 17 residues. Germline CDR1 is MGHRA and CDR2 is YSYEKL. The V gene lost 4 bases and the J gene lost 2 bases, with 19 bases spanning the gap. The CDR3 loop is CASSPGPMWVTTDTQYF. The CDR3 nucleotides are TGCGCCAGCAGCCCGGGACCCATGTGGGTTACCACAGATACGCAGTATTTT.

This clonotype was picked up a small number of times. The V call is TRBV19, the J call TRBJ1-1, with D hard to call. V lost 3 bases and J 0 bases, leaving 8 bases between the germline ends. Germline CDR1 LNHDA, CDR2 SQIVND (reference sequence). The CDR3 has 14 amino acids. This CDR3 reads CASSIGSMNTEAFF. The CDR3 region has the DNA TGTGCCAGTAGTATCGGCAGCATGAACACTGAAGCTTTCTTT.

This clonotype was seen more than once but under ten times. The chain recombines TRBV6-5 with TRBJ2-1; D ambiguous. Germline V gene lookup returns CDR1 MNHEY and CDR2 SVGAGI. The ends were cut back, 8 bases at V and 3 bases at J, with 8 bases in the middle. The CDR3 contains 12 residues. The CDR3 region is CASSPDYNEQFF. DNA for the CDR3: TGTGCCAGCTCACCGGACTACAATGAGCAGTTCTTC.

This clonotype was counted a few times. The V gene is TRBV4-1, the J gene TRBJ1-3; D is possibly TRBD1 (6 bases). Germline V gives CDR1 MGHRA, CDR2 YSYEKL. V was shortened by 5 bases and J by 2 bases, with 16 bases between the two germline ends. CDR3 length: 16 residues. DNA for the CDR3: TGCGCCAGCAGCGGGGGGTTCGGGACAACTGGAAACACCATATATTTT. This translates into CASSGGFGTTGNTIYF.